These 26 T cell receptor beta chains came from one sample sequenced in a study of blood T cell repertoires in COVID-19. Method: immunoSEQ multiplex PCR; TCRdb's copy keeps in-frame clones and lacks some. The repertoire consists of 130,000 or so clones, with roughly 77% occurring once and the leading ten covering around 15%. The sequenced sample consisted of peripheral blood. Receptors originate from a man aged 55 to 70 with active or convalescent COVID-19.

The rearrangement links TRBV28 to TRBJ1-4, with D possibly TRBD1 on 6 matching bases. Germline values: CDR1 MDHEN, CDR2 SYDVKM. Trimming removed 6 bases from V and 8 bases from J, with 28 bases in between. The CDR3 contains 18 residues. CDR3 residues: CASRHPPGLSLRGEKLFF. The CDR3 nucleotides read TGTGCCAGCAGGCATCCCCCGGGCCTCTCCCTTAGGGGGGAAAAACTGTTTTTT.

The chain links TRBV27 to TRBJ1-1; D call uncertain. Trimming took 5 bases from V and 1 from J, leaving 11 bases between them. The germline V gene encodes CDR1 MNHEY and CDR2 SMNVEV (reference sequence). The CDR3 is 14 amino acids. Here the CDR3 reads CASSSPGENTEAFF. CDR3 DNA: TGTGCCAGCAGTAGCCCCGGAGAGAACACTGAAGCTTTCTTT.

This chain uses TRBV27 with TRBJ2-7, with D maybe TRBD1 (6 bases). The CDR3 totals 14 residues. V was clipped by 8 bases and J by 6 bases, with 20 bases between them. Germline CDR1 is MNHEY and CDR2 is SMNVEV (reference sequence). The CDR3 is CASGLQGMGLEQYF. The CDR3 nucleotides are TGTGCCAGCGGACTTCAGGGGATGGGGCTCGAGCAGTACTTC.

This rearrangement joins TRBV9 to TRBJ2-6; TRBD1 is a possible D gene (6 bases). Trimming removed 4 bases from V and 0 bases from J, with 11 bases in between. This CDR3 region has 16 residues. The germline gives CDR1 SGDLS, CDR2 YYNGEE. CDR3 nucleotides: TGTGCCAGCAGCCCCGACAGGATCTCTGGGGCCAACGTCCTGACTTTC. This encodes CASSPDRISGANVLTF. Full variable domain (missing parts from reference TRBV9 and TRBJ2-6): DSGVTQTPKHLITATGQRVTLRCSPRSGDLSVYWYQQSLDQGLQFLIQYYNGEERAKGNILERFSAQQFPDLHSELNLSSLELGDSALYFCASSPDRISGANVLTFGAGSRLTVL.

The chain employs TRBV24-1 and TRBJ1-1, with unresolved D. From germline, CDR1 is KGHDR and CDR2 SFDVKD. The CDR3 contains 13 residues. V lost 3 bases and J lost 3, with 7 bases in between. The DNA of the CDR3 is TGTGCCACCAGTGATACAACATACACTGAAGCTTTCTTT. Its protein product is CATSDTTYTEAFF.

CDR3 amino acids: CASSPTRGRGNQPQHF. The CDR3 coding sequence is TGTGCCAGTAGCCCTACCAGGGGTCGCGGCAATCAGCCCCAGCATTTT. This sequence joins TRBV19 and TRBJ1-5; TRBD1 might be the D (6 bases). Germline lookup yields CDR1 LNHDA and CDR2 SQIVND (reference sequence). V was shortened by 6 bases and J by 2 bases, with 17 bases between the two germline ends. The CDR3 loop spans 16 amino acids.

The chain combines TRBV18 with TRBJ2-1; D is possibly TRBD2 (5 bases). Trimming pared 5 bases from V and 2 bases from J, leaving 13 bases between. Germline lookup yields CDR1 KGHSH and CDR2 LQKENI. The CDR3 has 15 amino acids. The DNA of the CDR3 is TGTGCCAGCTCATCTCTGGGAGAAACCTACAATGAGCAGTTCTTC. This sequence encodes CASSSLGETYNEQFF.

This chain uses TRBV3-1 (or the pseudogene TRBV3-2) with TRBJ2-7; 8 positions agree with TRBD2. In germline, CDR1 is LGHDT, CDR2 YNNKEL (reference sequence). The V gene end was trimmed by 4 bases and the J gene end by 6 bases; junction bases not matched to a gene: 8. This CDR3 has 14 residues. CDR3 sequence (DNA): TGTGCCAGCAGCCCCCGTAGTAGCGGGGCCGAGCAGTACTTC. This gives the protein CASSPRSSGAEQYF.

This clone has more than one count but fewer than ten. The rearrangement links TRBV19 to TRBJ2-1, with TRBD1 as a possible D gene (6 bases). Trimming took 1 base from V and 3 from J, leaving 13 bases between them. This CDR3 has 16 residues. CDR1 LNHDA and CDR2 SQIVND come from the germline V gene (reference sequence). The CDR3 bases are TGTGCCAGTAGTATAGCCCGACAGGCGCGCTACAATGAGCAGTTCTTC. Translated, it gives CASSIARQARYNEQFF. The variable domain in full, with the rest retrieved from reference TRBV19 and TRBJ2-1, is DGGITQSPKYLFRKEGQNVTLSCEQNLNHDAMYWYRQDPGQGLRLIYYSQIVNDFQKGDIAEGYSVSREKKESFPLTVTSAQKNPTAFYLCASSIARQARYNEQFFGPGTRLTVL.

The chain joins TRBV7-2 to TRBJ1-5; D remains ambiguous. V lost 1 base and J lost 5, with 12 bases in between. Germline assignment: CDR1 SGHTA and CDR2 FQGNSA. The CDR3 loop spans 15 amino acids. CDR3 loop: CASSLERQVYQPQHF. The CDR3 DNA reads as TGTGCCAGCAGCTTAGAAAGGCAGGTCTATCAGCCCCAGCATTTT.

This chain connects TRBV7-9 to TRBJ2-2; weak D call: TRBD2 (5 bases). The CDR3 covers 14 residues. Germline V gene lookup returns CDR1 SEHNR and CDR2 FQNEAQ (reference sequence). V lost 3 bases and J 1 base, leaving 6 bases between the germline ends. The CDR3 sequence: CASSLGENTGELFF. The CDR3 region has the DNA TGTGCCAGCAGCTTGGGAGAGAACACCGGGGAGCTGTTTTTT.

The sample holds one count of this clone. The rearrangement joins TRBV28 to TRBJ2-7, with a weak D call TRBD2 (5 bases). The germline V gene encodes CDR1 MDHEN and CDR2 SYDVKM. CDR3 length: 15 amino acids. V was cut by 11 bases and J by 0 bases, with 20 bases left in between. The CDR3 nucleotides read TGTGCCTCCCGCGGAACCCTGGGGAGCTCCTACGAGCAGTACTTC. Its translation is CASRGTLGSSYEQYF.

V gene TRBV4-3 combines with J gene TRBJ1-2; a possible D gene is TRBD1 (5 bases). Germline V gene data show CDR1 as LGHNA and CDR2 as YSLEER. The CDR3 sequence is 15 residues long. The V end lost 2 bases, the J end lost 0 bases, and 10 bases lay between the germline ends. CDR3 region: CASSQSGGANYGYTF. In DNA form, the CDR3 reads TGCGCCAGCAGCCAATCGGGGGGAGCTAACTATGGCTACACCTTC.

In this sample, this clone turned up a few times. This chain links TRBV7-2 with TRBJ2-2; maybe TRBD2 (5 bases). The CDR3 covers 18 residues. The ends were cut back, 4 bases at V and 4 bases at J, with 22 bases in the middle. Germline CDR1 is SGHTA and CDR2 is FQGNSA. CDR3 amino acids: CASSSRMPADRGTGELFF. In DNA, the CDR3 is TGTGCCAGCAGCTCCCGGATGCCAGCGGACCGCGGCACCGGGGAGCTGTTTTTT.

This clone turned up a few times. The rearrangement joins TRBV5-5 to TRBJ2-5; D remains unclear. CDR3 length: 13 amino acids. V lost 2 bases and J 5 bases, leaving 10 bases between the germline ends. Germline loops: CDR1 SGHKS, CDR2 YYEKEE (reference sequence). The DNA of the CDR3 is TGTGCCAGCAGCTTCTTGTCCGGGGAGACCCAGTACTTC. Translating gives CASSFLSGETQYF.

V gene TRBV10-3 combines with J gene TRBJ1-4; D unresolved. Trimming stripped 8 bases from V and 8 bases from J, with 12 bases between. CDR3 length: 12 amino acids. Germline V gene lookup returns CDR1 ENHRY and CDR2 SYGVKD. CDR3 bases: TGTGCCATCGGAGCCGGGAGAGAAAAACTGTTTTTT. Amino acids: CAIGAGREKLFF.

The rearrangement joins TRBV7-3 to TRBJ2-1, with 9 bases aligning to TRBD2. J lost 3 bases, V lost 3 bases, and 0 bases had no gene match. This CDR3 is 14 amino acids long. Per germline, CDR1 SGHTA and CDR2 FQGTGA. As DNA, the CDR3 is TGTGCCAGCAGCTTGACTAGCGGCTACAATGAGCAGTTCTTC. This translates into CASSLTSGYNEQFF.

J is TRBJ1-1 and V is TRBV21-1; the D call in the table, TRBD1, was not verified against the DNA. TRBV21-1 is a pseudogene. This CDR3 is built from 15 residues. The chain's CDR3 is CASSKRADRRIEAFF. In nucleotides, the CDR3 is TGTGCCAGCAGCAAAAGAGCGGACAGACGAATTGAAGCTTTCTTT.

This rearrangement joins TRBV2 to TRBJ2-7; D is possibly TRBD1 (6 bases). The CDR3 extends over 16 amino acids. Trimming left V 10 bases short and J 5 bases short, with 27 bases between. Germline-derived CDR1 and CDR2 are SNHLY and FYNNEI. In DNA form, the CDR3 reads TGTGCCACCGGGTCGGATCGGGACACCCCAGGGAACGAGCAGTACTTC. This translates into CATGSDRDTPGNEQYF.

Here the CDR3 DNA reads TGTGCCAGCAGCCAGGACTCGTACTCCTACGAGCAGTACTTC. Its protein product is CASSQDSYSYEQYF. The rearrangement uses TRBV11-2 and TRBJ2-7, with D possibly matching TRBD2 (5 bases). V lost 5 bases and J 0 bases, leaving 11 bases between the germline ends. CDR1 is SGHAT and CDR2 is FQNNGV in the germline V gene. This CDR3 has 14 amino acids.

This sequence joins TRBV10-3 and TRBJ2-1, with D possibly matching TRBD1 (6 bases). Germline V gene data show CDR1 as ENHRY and CDR2 as SYGVKD. CDR3 length: 18 amino acids. Trimming removed 9 bases from V and 1 base from J, with 25 bases in between. CDR3 region: CAIRHPQTGISSYNEQFF. DNA of the CDR3: TGTGCCATTCGCCACCCTCAAACAGGGATTTCGTCCTACAATGAGCAGTTCTTC.

The chain is built from TRBV5-6 and TRBJ2-7; 7 positions match TRBD2. The CDR3 has 13 residues. J was trimmed by 6 bases and V by 7 bases; bases with no gene match: 10. Germline loops: CDR1 SGHDT, CDR2 YYEEEE. DNA of the CDR3: TGTGCCAGCGCCCGGGGAGCGGGGAGCGAGCAGTACTTC. Its translation: CASARGAGSEQYF.

This chain uses TRBV10-3 with TRBJ1-1; D gene unclear. V lost 3 bases to trimming and J lost 0 bases, with 8 bases between them. The CDR3 totals 14 residues. Germline CDR1 ENHRY, CDR2 SYGVKD. CDR3 coding DNA: TGTGCCATCAGTGACGGGTCAATGAACACTGAAGCTTTCTTT. Translation gives CAISDGSMNTEAFF.

The table lists this clone with a count of one. The genes are TRBV5-4 and TRBJ2-3; TRBD1 is a possible D gene (6 bases). CDR1 is SGHNT, CDR2 YYREEE, per germline (reference sequence). This CDR3 comprises 14 residues. V was cut by 5 bases and J by 2 bases, with 12 bases left in between. This CDR3 is CASSSRDTTDTQYF. CDR3 DNA sequence: TGTGCCAGCAGTTCAAGGGACACCACAGATACGCAGTATTTT. Using reference TRBV5-4 and TRBJ2-3 for the parts outside the CDR3, the full variable domain is ETGVTQSPTHLIKTRGQQVTLRCSSQSGHNTVSWYQQALGQGPQFIFQYYREEENGRGNFPPRFSGLQFPNYSSELNVNALELDDSALYLCASSSRDTTDTQYFGPGTRLTVL.

V usage is TRBV7-9 and J usage is TRBJ1-4; 9 bases match TRBD1. CDR1 is SEHNR and CDR2 is FQNEAQ in the germline V gene (reference sequence). With 3 bases clipped from V and 7 bases from J, the junction kept 6 bases outside the gene matches. This CDR3 has 15 residues. CDR3 protein: CASSLGRDRAEKLFF. CDR3 sequence (DNA): TGTGCCAGCAGCTTGGGGAGGGACAGGGCTGAAAAACTGTTTTTT.

This CDR3 reads CASSSQGAPYQPQHF. The CDR3 nucleotides are TGTGCCAGCAGTTCACAGGGGGCTCCTTATCAGCCCCAGCATTTT. The genes are TRBV2 and TRBJ1-5; 9 nucleotides match TRBD1. The CDR3 spans 15 residues. Germline values: CDR1 SNHLY, CDR2 FYNNEI. V dropped 5 bases and J dropped 5; count of bases not matched to a gene: 7.